The rows below give T cell receptor beta chains drawn from one sample of a study of cytomegalovirus exposure and HLA in healthy donors. Sequenced by immunoSEQ multiplex PCR; TCRdb stores in-frame clones only, minus some. The sample lists about 110,000 clones; around 86% were seen once. The source material was PBMCs. Receptors were obtained from a man between 35 and 55 years old in good health and CMV-seronegative. Both conserved end residues are trimmed from each CDR3. The size field is filled for only some rows; it gives once, few, many or a size class.

abundance: NA; v_gene: TRBV6-5; CDR3aa: ASRRAGGRDTQY
abundance: NA; v_gene: TRBV6-5; CDR3aa: ASTNPGGSGEQY
abundance: once; v_gene: TRBV28; CDR3aa: ASSLRTGGGYT
abundance: few; v_gene: TRBV4-1; CDR3aa: ASSQLPDNRFNYGYT
abundance: NA; v_gene: TRBV19; CDR3aa: ASSISRAGVMANTEAF
abundance: NA; v_gene: TRBV4-2; CDR3aa: ASSQDRGIQPQH
abundance: NA; v_gene: TRBV15; CDR3aa: ATREEFRSTDTQY
abundance: NA; v_gene: TRBV6-1; CDR3aa: ASRLQGDGELF
abundance: NA; v_gene: TRBV27; CDR3aa: ASSLEGVLGSGQVLSGANVLT
abundance: NA; v_gene: TRBV2; CDR3aa: ASSRDRAGELF
abundance: NA; v_gene: TRBV15; CDR3aa: ATSSGQGTGELF